These 30 T cell receptor beta chains were all obtained from the same sample, sequenced in a study of T cells in Graves' hyperthyroidism and ophthalmopathy. TCR beta CDR3 regions were amplified from RNA. The HTBI primer set was used in a first-round RT-PCR of the TCR CDR3. Each CDR3 protein gets one entry after TCRdb re-called the multiplex PCR reads with MiXCR. The sample has roughly 600,000 distinct CDR3 sequences, around 15% seen once; the top ten hold around 13%. Sequencing was done on a sample of blood. Receptor source: a woman between 50 and 59 years old with Graves' ophthalmopathy.

This clonotype has at least ten counts. This rearrangement joins TRBV7-2 to TRBJ1-4; TRBD1 aligns across 8 bases. From germline, CDR1 is SGHTA and CDR2 FQGNSA. The CDR3 runs 13 residues. Trimming took 5 bases from V and 8 from J; bases not matched to a gene: 4. The CDR3 DNA sequence: TGTGCCAGCAGCAATCAGGGGGCGGAAAAACTGTTTTTT. Translating it yields CASSNQGAEKLFF. Complete variable domain (other parts from reference TRBV7-2 and TRBJ1-4): GAGVSQSPSNKVTEKGKDVELRCDPISGHTALYWYRQSLGQGLEFLIYFQGNSAPDKSGLPSDRFSAERTGGSVSTLTIQRTQQEDSAVYLCASSNQGAEKLFFGSGTQLSVL.

This clonotype has just a few counts. The chain carries TRBV29-1 and TRBJ1-1; D is unresolved. Germline CDR1 and CDR2: SQVTM and ANQGSEA. The CDR3 totals 13 residues. The V gene lost 4 bases and the J gene lost 0 bases, with 9 bases spanning the gap. CDR3 nucleotide sequence: TGCAGCGTTGCAACACAGTTGAACACTGAAGCTTTCTTT. Amino acids: CSVATQLNTEAFF.

Ten or more counts support this clonotype. This chain links TRBV5-1 with TRBJ2-1; 8 bases agree with TRBD2. The CDR3 contains 15 residues. Per the germline V gene, CDR1 is SGHRS and CDR2 is YFSETQ. J was trimmed by 4 bases and V by 1 base; bases with no gene match: 4. CDR3 coding DNA: TGCGCCAGCAGCTTGTTAACGGGAGGGTACAATGAGCAGTTCTTC. Its protein product is CASSLLTGGYNEQFF.

The chain employs TRBV7-3 and TRBJ2-1; TRBD1 aligns across 10 bases. The V segment lost 5 bases and the J segment 10 bases; nucleotides outside the gene matches: 11. This CDR3 comprises 15 residues. Germline CDR1 and CDR2: SGHTA and FQGTGA. The CDR3 coding sequence is TGTGCCAGCAGCATGCCCGGGACAGGGGTGAAGGAGCAGTTCTTC. This sequence encodes CASSMPGTGVKEQFF.

In this sample, this clonotype turned up many times. V gene TRBV28 combines with J gene TRBJ2-1; 8 bases match TRBD2. After removal of 5 bases from V and 3 bases from J, the junction contained 12 bases not matched to a gene. This CDR3 has 17 residues. Germline CDR1 and CDR2: MDHEN and SYDVKM. The CDR3 here is CASSLLPSGRFYNEQFF. The CDR3 coding sequence is TGTGCCAGCAGTCTCCTCCCCAGCGGGAGATTCTACAATGAGCAGTTCTTC.

This clonotype was seen more than once but under ten times. The chain carries TRBV6-1 and TRBJ2-7, with no clear D. This CDR3 has 12 residues. V was clipped by 9 bases and J by 1 base, with 10 bases between them. CDR1 is MNHNS, CDR2 SASEGT, per germline. The CDR3 reads CASGVTSYEQYF. CDR3 nucleotide sequence: TGTGCCAGTGGGGTGACGTCCTACGAGCAGTACTTC.

On this clonotype: A far larger clone is one base from this, pointing to a likely read error. This chain joins TRBV7-2 and TRBJ1-1; no firm D call. The CDR3 has 12 amino acids. Germline CDR1 reads SGHTA; CDR2 reads FQGNSA. CDR3 DNA: TGTGCCAGCAACTTAAGAGACACTGAAGCTTTCTTT. Protein sequence: CASNLRDTEAFF.

As to this clonotype: A read error may explain this, as a much larger clone is one base away. The gene calls are TRBV24-1 and TRBJ2-1; 9 bases line up with TRBD2. This CDR3 has 15 amino acids. CDR1 is KGHDR, CDR2 SFDVKD, per germline. The CDR3: CVTSGLLAGRDEQFF. In nucleotides, the CDR3 is TGTGTCACCAGTGGTTTGCTAGCGGGACGTGATGAGCAGTTCTTC.

This clonotype was observed many times. This chain links TRBV5-1 with TRBJ2-3; D not certain. The V and J ends lost 3 bases and 6 bases respectively, with 8 bases between them. CDR3 length: 12 amino acids. Germline V gene lookup returns CDR1 SGHRS and CDR2 YFSETQ. This CDR3 reads CASSSLGDTQYF. CDR3 sequence (DNA): TGCGCCAGCAGCTCGCTTGGGGATACGCAGTATTTT.

This clonotype appeared many times. V and J are TRBV7-9 and TRBJ2-1; TRBD2 aligns across 7 bases. Trimming at V came to 5 bases and at J to 5 bases, leaving 9 bases not matched to a gene. The germline gives CDR1 SEHNR, CDR2 FQNEAQ (reference sequence). This CDR3 region has 15 residues. This CDR3 is CASSPWTREDNEQFF. The CDR3 DNA follows: TGTGCCAGCAGCCCCTGGACTAGGGAGGACAATGAGCAGTTCTTC.

The J gene is TRBJ2-7, the V gene TRBV29-1; no reliable D call. Trimming removed 6 bases from V and 0 bases from J, with 18 bases in between. The CDR3 extends over 15 amino acids. CDR1 is SQVTM and CDR2 is ANQGSEA in the germline V gene. CDR3 sequence reads: CSVVLYSLGSYEQYF. CDR3 nucleotides: TGCAGCGTGGTTTTGTACAGCCTGGGCTCCTACGAGCAGTACTTC.

The CDR3 nucleotides are TGTGCTAGTGGTGGCGGGGAGCTGTTTTTT. Residues: CASGGGELFF. The genes are TRBV12-5 and TRBJ2-2; D unclear. Germline CDR1 and CDR2: LGHNT and FRNRAP. V was cut by 5 bases and J by 7 bases, with 2 bases left in between. This CDR3 spans 10 amino acids.

The chain couples TRBV7-9 to TRBJ2-7, with D uncertain. The V gene's germline CDR1 is SEHNR and CDR2 FQNEAQ (reference sequence). With 1 base removed from V and 3 bases from J, the gap between germline ends came to 7 bases. This CDR3 is built from 13 residues. CDR3 DNA: TGTGCCAGCAGCTTAGGCGACGACTACGAGCAGTACTTC. Its translation: CASSLGDDYEQYF.

This clonotype has ten or more counts. The chain combines TRBV5-1 with TRBJ2-2; no firm D call. The V end lost 0 bases, the J end lost 0 bases, and 6 bases lay between the germline ends. The CDR3 contains 15 residues. Per the germline V gene, CDR1 is SGHRS and CDR2 is YFSETQ. The CDR3, as DNA: TGCGCCAGCAGCTTGGAAAGGGCGAACACCGGGGAGCTGTTTTTT. It yields the protein CASSLERANTGELFF.

This clonotype has ten or more counts. The CDR3 nucleotides read TGTGCCAGCAGTACCAACAGGGGGCAGCTCAATGAGCAGTTCTTC. Protein product: CASSTNRGQLNEQFF. This chain connects TRBV12-3 or TRBV12-4 to TRBJ2-1; TRBD1 matches at 9 bases. V trimming: 5 bases; J trimming: 6 bases; junction bases outside the gene matches: 8. The CDR3 sequence is 15 residues long.

Notes on this clonotype: A much larger clone is a single base away; this may be a read error. Here the CDR3 omits its conserved ending phenylalanine or tryptophan, so a read error is the likely source. The genes are TRBV12-3 or TRBV12-4 and TRBJ1-6, with D possibly TRBD1 on 5 matching bases. CDR3 size: 14 residues. V was pared by 3 bases and J by 9 bases, with 12 bases between. The CDR3 DNA reads TGTGCCAGCAGTTTCCCCGGGCAGGGTTCACCCCTCCACCTT. It is translated as CASSFPGQGSPLHL.

This chain links TRBV7-2 with TRBJ2-3; 12 bases agree with TRBD2. CDR1 and CDR2 from the germline V gene are SGHTA and FQGNSA. The CDR3 sequence is 19 residues long. J gave up 4 bases and V 2 bases, and 13 bases lay outside the gene matches. For the CDR3, the DNA is TGTGCCAGCAGCTTATCAAACCCACTAGCGGGAGGTAGGGCAGATACGCAGTATTTT. Translating gives CASSLSNPLAGGRADTQYF. Drawing the rest from reference TRBV7-2 and TRBJ2-3, the complete variable domain is GAGVSQSPSNKVTEKGKDVELRCDPISGHTALYWYRQSLGQGLEFLIYFQGNSAPDKSGLPSDRFSAERTGGSVSTLTIQRTQQEDSAVYLCASSLSNPLAGGRADTQYFGPGTRLTVL.

This clonotype has a count of ten or more. The chain has TRBV10-1 and TRBJ2-1; D unresolved. Trimming removed 4 bases from V and 0 bases from J, with 10 bases in between. The V gene's germline CDR1 is WNHNN and CDR2 SYGVQD (reference sequence). The CDR3 consists of 15 residues. The CDR3 sequence: CASSGRSGSYNEQFF. CDR3 sequence (DNA): TGCGCCAGCAGTGGTCGAAGTGGCTCCTACAATGAGCAGTTCTTC.

In this sample, this clonotype turned up a few times. The chain couples TRBV12-3 or TRBV12-4 to TRBJ1-6; D uncertain. The CDR3 length is 12 residues. V lost 2 bases and J 13 bases, leaving 9 bases between the germline ends. The CDR3 DNA is TGTGCCAGCAGTTTACGCCGGAGCCCCCTCCACTTT. It translates to CASSLRRSPLHF.

This clonotype has ten or more counts. The V gene is TRBV11-2, the J gene TRBJ1-1, with 7 bases identical to TRBD1. CDR1 is SGHAT and CDR2 is FQNNGV in the germline V gene. With V trimmed by 5 bases and J by 6 bases, 6 bases remained unmatched. This CDR3 contains 13 residues. This CDR3 is CASSNHRGPEAFF. The CDR3, as DNA: TGTGCCAGCAGCAATCACAGGGGACCTGAAGCTTTCTTT.

The chain carries TRBV5-8 and TRBJ2-1; 13 nucleotides align to TRBD2. V lost 5 bases to trimming and J lost 7 bases; unmatched junction nucleotides: 6. This CDR3 region has 15 residues. Germline CDR1 is SGHTS and CDR2 is YDEGEE. The CDR3 loop is CASREGLAGFNEQFF. The CDR3 DNA reads as TGTGCCAGCAGAGAGGGACTAGCGGGATTTAATGAGCAGTTCTTC.

This clonotype was seen ten or more times. This rearrangement joins TRBV7-9 to TRBJ2-1; TRBD2 agrees at 8 bases. Germline values: CDR1 SEHNR, CDR2 FQNEAQ (reference sequence). The CDR3 runs to 14 residues. J gave up 8 bases and V 2 bases, and 5 bases lay outside the gene matches. The chain's CDR3 is CASSLSAGVYEQFF. CDR3 in DNA: TGTGCCAGCAGCTTATCAGCGGGAGTGTATGAGCAGTTCTTC.

The chain joins TRBV2 to TRBJ2-3; D assignment may be TRBD1 or TRBD2 (6 bases each). Trimming stripped 2 bases from V and 6 bases from J, with 24 bases between. This CDR3 spans 18 amino acids. Germline CDR1 is SNHLY and CDR2 is FYNNEI. CDR3 residues: CASSERGGGTSYPDTQYF. The CDR3 bases are TGTGCCAGCAGTGAAAGGGGTGGCGGGACATCATACCCGGATACGCAGTATTTT.

The rearrangement joins TRBV20-1 to TRBJ1-1, with D uncertain. The CDR3 consists of 14 residues. V was cut by 1 base and J by 1 base, with 10 bases left in between. The germline gives CDR1 DFQATT, CDR2 SNEGSKA (reference sequence). The CDR3 DNA sequence: TGCAGTGCTAGAGGGTCACCATCGAACACTGAAGCTTTCTTT. It translates to CSARGSPSNTEAFF.

This clonotype was picked up many times. The rearrangement uses TRBV7-2 and TRBJ2-3; D gene uncertain. CDR1 and CDR2 (germline): SGHTA, FQGNSA. This CDR3 spans 16 amino acids. The ends were cut back, 1 base at V and 2 bases at J, with 13 bases in the middle. As DNA, the CDR3 is TGTGCCAGCAGCTTAGGAAGACACCTTTCCACAGATACGCAGTATTTT. It yields the protein CASSLGRHLSTDTQYF.

The chain carries TRBV6-1 and TRBJ1-5; tentatively, D is TRBD1 (6 bases). Deletions cut 6 bases from V and 6 bases from J, with 12 bases between. The V gene's germline CDR1 is MNHNS and CDR2 SASEGT. The CDR3 spans 13 residues. This chain's CDR3 is CASSWTAGQPQHF. The CDR3 bases are TGTGCCAGCAGCTGGACAGCGGGTCAGCCCCAGCATTTT.

V usage is TRBV19 and J usage is TRBJ1-1; D unclear. There are 14 residues in the CDR3. CDR1 LNHDA and CDR2 SQIVND come from the germline V gene (reference sequence). Deletions cut 3 bases from V and 7 bases from J, with 15 bases between. The CDR3 region is CASSMVGRNSEAFF. In DNA, the CDR3 is TGTGCCAGTAGTATGGTGGGTCGGAATAGTGAAGCTTTCTTT.

This clonotype was recorded a few times. This chain joins TRBV20-1 and TRBJ1-2; 9 bases fit TRBD1. CDR3 length equals 15 residues. V gave up 3 bases and J gave up 4 bases; unmatched junction bases: 9. Germline CDR1 and CDR2: DFQATT and SNEGSKA (reference sequence). CDR3 nucleotide sequence: TGCAGTGCTAGCGAGGGGGACAGGGTTACCTATGGCTACACCTTC. Residues: CSASEGDRVTYGYTF.

A note on this clonotype: One end of the junction does not line up with germline, which may come from a read error. The CDR3 DNA reads TGTGCCAGCAGGGGGACAGGGGCCCATAGTCCGAACACCGGGGAGCTGTCTTTT. This codes for CASRGTGAHSPNTGELSF. This rearrangement joins TRBV12-3 or TRBV12-4 to TRBJ2-2; 10 bases fit TRBD1. This CDR3 has 18 amino acids.

This clonotype was picked up many times. This chain joins TRBV28 and TRBJ2-1; D may match TRBD1 or TRBD2 (5 bases each). Germline V gene data show CDR1 as MDHEN and CDR2 as SYDVKM. Trimming shortened V by 2 bases and J by 12 bases, and 17 bases separated the two germline ends. This CDR3 has 14 residues. DNA of the CDR3: TGTGCCAGCAGTTTAAATCTGGGACCAACCGGGCAGTTCTTC. It codes for CASSLNLGPTGQFF.